The 2 T cell receptor beta chains presented below share a single source sample, sequenced in a study of PD-L1 blockade in urothelial cancer. This sample's time point: pretreatment peripheral blood. Data came from immunoSEQ multiplex PCR; TCRdb stores just in-frame clones and leaves some out. Of about 74,000 clones in the sample, 90% were seen once. This specimen was PBMCs, taken around atezolizumab (anti-PD-L1) treatment. These receptors came from a man aged 65 to 79 with urothelial cancer.

This clone showed up just a few times. The rearrangement links TRBV27 to TRBJ2-2; D not certain. Germline V CDR1 and CDR2: MNHEY, SMNVEV (reference sequence). The CDR3 length is 13 residues. The V gene lost 5 bases and the J gene lost 5 bases, with 9 bases spanning the gap. The CDR3 reads CASSQSRTGELFF. CDR3 nucleotides: TGTGCCAGCAGTCAATCGAGGACCGGGGAGCTGTTTTTT.

This clone was observed a handful of times. CDR3 DNA sequence: TGTGCCACCAGCAGCGGATTTTGGACTAGCGGGAGCTCCTACAATGAGCAGTTCTTC. Translated: CATSSGFWTSGSSYNEQFF. The chain joins TRBV15 to TRBJ2-1; 13 nucleotides agree with TRBD2. The junction had 8 bases not matched to a gene; V was cut back by 3 bases and J by 0 bases. Germline assignment: CDR1 LNHNV and CDR2 YYDKDF (reference sequence). The CDR3 runs 19 residues.